These 8 T cell receptor beta chains were all obtained from the same sample, sequenced in a study of blood T cell repertoires in COVID-19 (dated by TCRdb to 2020 to 2021). Libraries were prepared through the immunoSEQ multiplex PCR assay. TCRdb limited this immuneACCESS table to in-frame rearrangements with V and J called. A share of clones is missing; checked studies link under half to unresolved V genes, and the rest is unexplained. The sample yields roughly 300,000 clones; 65% to 90% were counted once. The ten largest clonotypes hold approximately 12% of the sample. The sequencing input was peripheral blood. The receptors were gathered from a human donor in a cohort sampled during active COVID-19.

V is TRBV7-2 and J is TRBJ1-3; no clear D. V was trimmed by 8 bases and J by 4 bases, leaving 18 bases between them. The length of the CDR3 is 15 residues. The V gene's germline CDR1 is SGHTA and CDR2 FQGNSA. CDR3: CASCPQTAAGNTIYF. CDR3 DNA sequence: TGTGCCAGCTGCCCTCAGACTGCAGCCGGAAACACCATATATTTT.

The rearrangement joins TRBV28 to TRBJ1-1; D gene ambiguous. The ends were cut back, 8 bases at V and 0 bases at J, with 10 bases in the middle. The CDR3 consists of 13 residues. Germline V gives CDR1 MDHEN, CDR2 SYDVKM. CDR3 DNA: TGTGCCAGCCTCATGAGCATGAACACTGAAGCTTTCTTT. It codes for CASLMSMNTEAFF. Complete variable domain (other parts from reference TRBV28 and TRBJ1-1): DVKVTQSSRYLVKRTGEKVFLECVQDMDHENMFWYRQDPGLGLRLIYFSYDVKMKEKGDIPEGYSVSREKKERFSLILESASTNQTSMYLCASLMSMNTEAFFGQGTRLTVV.

This sequence joins TRBV7-9 and TRBJ1-2; weak D call: TRBD1 (5 bases). The V gene's germline CDR1 is SEHNR and CDR2 FQNEAQ (reference sequence). The germline V and J ends were trimmed by 6 bases and 2 bases, with 16 bases remaining between them. There are 15 residues in the CDR3. CDR3 loop: CASRPVDSQNYGYTF. CDR3 coding DNA: TGTGCCAGCAGGCCAGTTGACAGTCAAAACTATGGCTACACCTTC.

V usage is TRBV30 and J usage is TRBJ1-2; D is undetermined. Germline V CDR1 and CDR2: GTSNPN, SVGIG (reference sequence). V was trimmed by 1 base and J by 5 bases, leaving 14 bases between them. The length of the CDR3 is 14 residues. The CDR3 DNA is TGTGCCTGGAGTGGGGGTCAGAAGCGGTATGGCTACACCTTC. The encoded protein is CAWSGGQKRYGYTF.

The V call is TRBV28, the J call TRBJ2-1; 13 bases are a match to TRBD2. The CDR3 has 16 amino acids. V shed 3 bases, J shed 7 bases, and the junction held 6 bases outside the gene matches. Germline V gene data show CDR1 as MDHEN and CDR2 as SYDVKM. The CDR3 protein is CASSFLRLAGGNEQFF. As DNA, the CDR3 is TGTGCCAGCAGTTTCCTGCGACTAGCGGGAGGTAATGAGCAGTTCTTC.

The chain uses TRBV3-1 (or the pseudogene TRBV3-2) and TRBJ1-1; maybe TRBD1 (6 bases). The CDR3 extends over 13 amino acids. Trimming took 10 bases from V and 5 from J, leaving 17 bases between them. Per germline, CDR1 LGHDT and CDR2 YNNKEL (reference sequence). The CDR3 here is CATRQAARTEAFF. The DNA for the CDR3 is TGTGCCACGCGACAGGCGGCTAGGACTGAAGCTTTCTTT.

For this clone: Different DNA sequences within this sample yield the same CDR3. The V gene is TRBV9, the J gene TRBJ2-1; 7 nucleotides agree with TRBD2. V lost 0 bases to trimming and J lost 1 base; unmatched junction nucleotides: 4. The CDR3 is 16 residues long. The germline V gene encodes CDR1 SGDLS and CDR2 YYNGEE. The CDR3 nucleotides read TGTGCCAGCAGCGTAGGGGGCGGGAGTTCCTACAATGAGCAGTTCTTC. This encodes CASSVGGGSSYNEQFF. The complete variable domain, with remaining parts taken from reference TRBV9 and TRBJ2-1, reads DSGVTQTPKHLITATGQRVTLRCSPRSGDLSVYWYQQSLDQGLQFLIQYYNGEERAKGNILERFSAQQFPDLHSELNLSSLELGDSALYFCASSVGGGSSYNEQFFGPGTRLTVL.

The CDR3 DNA is TGCGCCAGCCACCGGAGCGGGAGCTCCTACGAGCAGTACTTC. This encodes CASHRSGSSYEQYF. This chain links TRBV10-2 with TRBJ2-7; 8 bases align to TRBD2. Germline CDR1 WSHSY, CDR2 SAAADI. V shed 8 bases and J 0 bases; nucleotides not matched to a gene: 6. CDR3 size: 14 residues.